Following are 14 T cell receptor beta chains from one sample sequenced in a study of OX40 agonist ivuxolimab in advanced cancers. TCRdb's copy holds only in-frame clones and misses some; the assay was immunoSEQ multiplex PCR. The sample has around 35,000 clones, 80% to 85% seen once. The sample consisted of CD4+ or CD8+ T cells sorted from blood, taken in a trial of the OX40 agonist ivuxolimab. Source of these receptors: an adult with an advanced solid tumor such as melanoma, head and neck, liver or kidney cancer.

This sequence joins TRBV7-2 and TRBJ2-1; D gene ambiguous. The CDR3 extends over 12 amino acids. V lost 3 bases to trimming and J lost 10 bases, with 10 bases between them. Looked up from germline, CDR1 is SGHTA and CDR2 is FQGNSA. The CDR3 bases are TGTGCCAGCAGCTTTGCTGCCATCGAGCAGTTCTTC. Translating gives CASSFAAIEQFF.

The J gene is TRBJ2-1, the V gene TRBV7-2; D is perhaps TRBD2 (5 bases). The V end was cut by 1 base, the J end by 3 bases, with 10 bases between. From germline, CDR1 is SGHTA and CDR2 FQGNSA. The CDR3 contains 15 residues. CDR3 region: CASSLEGVHYNEQFF. In nucleotides, the CDR3 is TGTGCCAGCAGCTTAGAGGGAGTTCACTACAATGAGCAGTTCTTC.

The J gene is TRBJ2-1, the V gene TRBV6-5; D not certain. There are 14 residues in the CDR3. Germline values: CDR1 MNHEY, CDR2 SVGAGI. The V end lost 2 bases, the J end lost 11 bases, and 16 bases lay between the germline ends. CDR3 protein: CASSYAFTVTKQFF. DNA of the CDR3: TGTGCCAGCAGTTACGCGTTTACGGTGACCAAGCAGTTCTTC.

The V call is TRBV6-1, the J call TRBJ1-2, with a possible D match to TRBD1 (6 bases). V was pared by 7 bases and J by 8 bases, with 14 bases between. This CDR3 has 12 amino acids. Germline assignment: CDR1 MNHNS and CDR2 SASEGT. The CDR3 spells CASTIGGRGYTF. In DNA form, the CDR3 reads TGTGCCAGCACAATAGGGGGACGGGGCTACACCTTC.

A single count supports this clone. This chain connects TRBV5-8 to TRBJ1-2; D unresolved. Per germline, CDR1 SGHTS and CDR2 YDEGEE. This CDR3 contains 11 residues. With 4 bases removed from V and 3 bases from J, the gap between germline ends came to 4 bases. CDR3: CASSKYYGYTF. CDR3 DNA: TGTGCCAGCAGCAAATACTATGGCTACACCTTC.

V gene TRBV28 combines with J gene TRBJ2-3, with D possibly matching TRBD2 (7 bases). The V end lost 5 bases, the J end lost 2 bases, and 14 bases lay between the germline ends. CDR3 length equals 15 residues. Germline assignment: CDR1 MDHEN and CDR2 SYDVKM. The CDR3 DNA reads as TGTGCCAGCAGTCAAAGGGGGGGAAACACAGATACGCAGTATTTT. This encodes CASSQRGGNTDTQYF.

This clone has a handful of counts. This chain uses TRBV7-2 with TRBJ1-5, with D uncertain. The CDR3 loop spans 13 amino acids. CDR1 SGHTA and CDR2 FQGNSA come from the germline V gene. Trimming removed 2 bases at V and 7 bases at J, with 9 bases between. The CDR3 region is CASSLLESQPQHF. The CDR3 DNA follows: TGTGCCAGCAGCTTATTGGAGAGCCAGCCCCAGCATTTT.

This clone was found once. V usage is TRBV11-2 and J usage is TRBJ1-2; D is possibly TRBD1 (6 bases). With 3 bases removed from V and 3 bases from J, the gap between germline ends came to 8 bases. The CDR3 is 13 residues long. Germline loops: CDR1 SGHAT, CDR2 FQNNGV. The CDR3 sequence is CASSLDSHYGYTF. CDR3 DNA sequence: TGTGCCAGCAGCTTGGACAGCCACTATGGCTACACCTTC.

V gene TRBV9 combines with J gene TRBJ1-6; D unclear. V lost 0 bases and J lost 14, with 12 bases in between. The germline CDR1 and CDR2 sequences are SGDLS and YYNGEE. The CDR3 loop spans 13 amino acids. This CDR3 reads CASSVDRLGALHF. The CDR3 coding sequence is TGTGCCAGCAGCGTAGACCGACTCGGAGCCCTCCACTTT.

The chain links TRBV28 to TRBJ1-1, with 9 bases lining up with TRBD1. The germline V gene has CDR1 MDHEN and CDR2 SYDVKM. V lost 2 bases to trimming and J lost 4 bases; unmatched junction nucleotides: 8. The CDR3 sequence is 16 residues long. Written as DNA, the CDR3 is TGTGCCAGCAGTTTAGCACAGGGGGCGCTGGGCACTGAAGCTTTCTTT. Translating gives CASSLAQGALGTEAFF.

This clone was detected a few times. The rearrangement uses TRBV28 and TRBJ1-1, with TRBD1 as a possible D gene (6 bases). The CDR3 is made up of 12 amino acids. CDR1 and CDR2 (germline): MDHEN, SYDVKM. The V end was cut by 10 bases, the J end by 3 bases, with 12 bases between. The CDR3: CATQDRYTEAFF. The CDR3 DNA reads TGTGCCACCCAGGACAGATACACTGAAGCTTTCTTT.

CDR3 bases: TGTGCCAGCAGTTTGCGGGTGAATGAGCAGTTCTTC. It translates to CASSLRVNEQFF. The genes are TRBV28 and TRBJ2-1; possible D gene TRBD2, 5 bases. Trimming took off 3 bases at V and 7 bases at J, with 7 bases between the two ends. This CDR3 has 12 amino acids. Per the germline V gene, CDR1 is MDHEN and CDR2 is SYDVKM.

This chain links TRBV18 with TRBJ2-5; D perhaps matches TRBD2 (6 bases). Between the trimmed V and J ends, which lost 0 bases and 4 bases, there was a span of 9 bases. CDR3 length equals 14 residues. Germline assignment: CDR1 KGHSH and CDR2 LQKENI. CDR3 nucleotide sequence: TGTGCCAGCTCACCACCGATCGGGGGAGAGACCCAGTACTTC. It codes for CASSPPIGGETQYF.

The chain uses TRBV5-1 and TRBJ2-3; the D gene is possibly TRBD1 (5 bases). Germline-derived CDR1 and CDR2 are SGHRS and YFSETQ. Trimming cost V 3 bases and J 4 bases, with 21 bases left between them. CDR3 length: 17 amino acids. The CDR3 DNA reads TGCGCCAGCAGCTCAGACCCCAGGGTTATGGGCCCAGATACGCAGTATTTT. It translates to CASSSDPRVMGPDTQYF.